This TCR beta chain was documented in a study of blood T cell repertoires in COVID-19. Germline V gene sequence: CDR1 MDHEN, CDR2 SYDVKM. CDR3 length equals 14 residues. V was shortened by 3 bases and J by 0 bases, with 8 bases between the two germline ends. Here immunoSEQ multiplex PCR was the method, and the copy in TCRdb shows in-frame clones only, minus some. The table shows a few hundred thousand clones, with 85% to 90% occurring only once. This sequence joins TRBV28 and TRBJ1-2, with D uncertain. The sample comprised PBMCs or T cells enriched from blood (not recorded which). The receptor was isolated from a man aged 30 to 39 who had recovered from COVID-19. CDR3 bases: TGTGCCAGCAGTTTTGGCAGGCCTAACTATGGCTACACCTTC. This codes for CASSFGRPNYGYTF.